Detailed here is one TCR beta chain. Its target is not known. Both 60 Vbeta primers and 13 Jbeta primers went into the PCR. Sequencing used immunoSEQ multiplex PCR; TCRdb keeps in-frame clones, though not all of them. The sample has roughly 61,000 clones; more than 70% are singletons. This CDR3 spans 17 amino acids. Germline V gene data show CDR1 as LNHDA and CDR2 as SQIVND (reference sequence). The V gene end was trimmed by 4 bases and the J gene end by 2 bases; junction bases not matched to a gene: 13. This entry is derived from a study of cytomegalovirus exposure and HLA in healthy donors. Overall study findings and caveats: Solely CMV serostatus was available to characterize immune exposure.

This chain connects TRBV19 to TRBJ1-2; TRBD1 aligns across 7 bases. The source of this sequence is a man aged 30 to 45 in good health and CMV-seropositive. The sequencing input was PBMCs. The CDR3 nucleotides are TGTGCCAGTAGTAAGGAGTCAGGGGGGTTTGAGAACTATGGCTACACCTTC. This translates into CASSKESGGFENYGYTF.